This TCR beta chain was captured by sequencing in a study of a mutant IDH1 vaccine in newly diagnosed glioma. Study in general: Vaccines were first given 4-6 weeks after radiotherapy alone, or with temozolomide cycles.

This clone was detected a few times. As yet, its antigen is unknown. Method: immunoSEQ multiplex PCR; TCRdb's copy keeps in-frame clones and lacks some. The sample comprises over 30,000 clones, 80% to 90% of which are singletons, and around 12% rests with the top ten. CDR3 length: 13 amino acids. Germline CDR1 is SGHRS and CDR2 is YFSETQ. V lost 3 bases to trimming and J lost 4 bases, with 10 bases between them. Time point denoted: week 47, end of study. The content of each vaccine dose was 300 ug of mutant IDH1 20-mer peptide, and topical imiquimod accompanied it. The study enrolled donors with new WHO grade 3 or 4 IDH1-mutant, ATRX-lost astrocytomas.

The clonotype comes from a woman aged 25 to 39 with glioma. The chain is built from TRBV5-1 and TRBJ1-2; a weak D match, TRBD1 (5 bases). The starting material was PBMCs, obtained from a glioma patient whose treatment included an IDH1 peptide vaccine. CDR3 coding DNA: TGCGCCAGCAGCTCTGGGGGGACCTATGGCTACACCTTC. Translation gives CASSSGGTYGYTF.